A selection of T cell receptor beta chains follows, all from one sample in a study of blood T cell repertoires in COVID-19. The protocol was immunoSEQ multiplex PCR, while the TCRdb copy is restricted to in-frame clones and leaves out a portion. The data show roughly 360,000 clones, with 75% to 90% seen just once and around 5% held by the top ten. Input material: PBMCs or T cells enriched from blood (not recorded which). These receptors were obtained from a woman between 50 and 59 years old who had recovered from COVID-19. Each CDR3 is given with its conserved first and last residue. Fields, in order: J gene, D gene, V gene, clone size, CDR3 DNA, CDR3 protein. A D gene is named only where the DNA matches it firmly. Not every row has a clone size; where given, it reads once, few, many or a size class.

>TRBJ1-1|-|TRBV4-1|-
TGCGCCAGCAGCCAAGGGGGCCTTGAAGCTTTCTTT
CASSQGGLEAFF
>TRBJ2-1|-|TRBV11-2|-
TGTGCCAGCAGCACTCCGTACAATGAGCAGTTCTTC
CASSTPYNEQFF
>TRBJ1-3|-|TRBV5-5|-
TGTGCCAGCAGCTTGGAAGACAGTGTCTGGGGAAACACCATATATTTT
CASSLEDSVWGNTIYF
>TRBJ1-1|-|TRBV29-1|-
TGCAGCGTTTCTAGGGGCACTGAAGCTTTCTTT
CSVSRGTEAFF
>TRBJ1-6|-|TRBV19|-
TGTGCCAGTAGTATAGTAGGGGTACCTAATTCACCCCTCCACTTT
CASSIVGVPNSPLHF
>TRBJ2-3|-|TRBV5-1|-
TGCGCCAGCAGCCCAGGGCCAGCTTCAGATACGCAGTATTTT
CASSPGPASDTQYF
>TRBJ2-2|TRBD2|TRBV7-3|-
TGTGCCAGCAGCCAATCGGGACTAAGGGCCGGGGAGCTGTTTTTT
CASSQSGLRAGELFF
>TRBJ1-1|TRBD1|TRBV6-5|-
TGTGCCAGCAGTCAGGGGGCTCGTACTGAAGCTTTCTTT
CASSQGARTEAFF
>TRBJ1-1|TRBD1|TRBV20-1|-
TGCAGCGGGACAGCGGACACTGAAGCTTTCTTT
CSGTADTEAFF
>TRBJ1-1|-|TRBV14|-
TGTGCCAGCAGCCAAGAGAGGTTCGGAGAAGCTTTCTTT
CASSQERFGEAFF
>TRBJ1-2|-|TRBV11-3|-
TGTGCCAGCAGCCTAGGACAGTCCCCATATGGCTACACCTTC
CASSLGQSPYGYTF
>TRBJ1-1|-|TRBV5-1|-
TGCGCCAGCAGCTTGGAAACAGGACACACTGAAGCTTTCTTT
CASSLETGHTEAFF
>TRBJ1-1|TRBD1|TRBV19|-
TGTGCCAGTAGTATTGAGGCAGGGGGCCCTAACACTGAAGCTTTCTTT
CASSIEAGGPNTEAFF
>TRBJ2-7|-|TRBV15|few
TGTGCCACCAGCAGAGATCGCGTAGGGGACGAGCAGTACTTC
CATSRDRVGDEQYF
>TRBJ1-5|TRBD1|TRBV18|-
TGTGCCAGCTCACTACAGGGGACTGCTTACAATCAGCCCCAGCATTTT
CASSLQGTAYNQPQHF
>TRBJ1-1|TRBD1|TRBV19|-
TGTGCCAGTAGTATAGGGGCCGGGACAGGGCTGAGGAACACTGAAGCTTTCTTT
CASSIGAGTGLRNTEAFF
>TRBJ1-1|TRBD1|TRBV19|-
TGTGCCAGTAGTATAGATCGGACAGGTAACACTGAAGCTTTCTTT
CASSIDRTGNTEAFF
>TRBJ2-7|-|TRBV5-4|-
TGTGCCAGCAGCTCTTACGGGAGTAGGTACGAGCAGTACTTC
CASSSYGSRYEQYF
>TRBJ2-1|TRBD2|TRBV3-1/TRBV3-2|-
TGTGCCAGCAGCCCAACCCAGCGGGGGGGCTTCGGGCATGAGCAGTTCTTC
CASSPTQRGGFGHEQFF
>TRBJ2-7|-|TRBV9|few
TGTGCCAGCAGCGGGACAGTTTCCTACGAGCAGTACTTC
CASSGTVSYEQYF
>TRBJ2-1|TRBD2|TRBV7-9|-
TGTGCCAGCAGACGGGGAGGGGCGGAGGAAACCTACAATGAGCAGTTCTTC
CASRRGGAEETYNEQFF
>TRBJ2-1|TRBD2|TRBV30|-
TGTGCCTGGGGGGGGACTAACCACAATGAGCAGTTCTTC
CAWGGTNHNEQFF
>TRBJ1-6|TRBD1|TRBV7-6|-
TGTGCCAGCAGCTTAGAGGGACAGGGAAATTCACCCCTCCACTTT
CASSLEGQGNSPLHF